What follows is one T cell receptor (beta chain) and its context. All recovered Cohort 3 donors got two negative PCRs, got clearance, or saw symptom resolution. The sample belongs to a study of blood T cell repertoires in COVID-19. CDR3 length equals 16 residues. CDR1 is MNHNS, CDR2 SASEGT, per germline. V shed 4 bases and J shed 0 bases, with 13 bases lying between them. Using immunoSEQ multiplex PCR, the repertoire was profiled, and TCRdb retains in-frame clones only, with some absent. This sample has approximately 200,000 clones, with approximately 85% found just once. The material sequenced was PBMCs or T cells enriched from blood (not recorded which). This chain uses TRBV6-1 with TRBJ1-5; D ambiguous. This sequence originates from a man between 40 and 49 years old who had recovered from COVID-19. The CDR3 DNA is TGTGCCAGCAGTGGGTTTTTCGGGGATAGCAATCAGCCCCAGCATTTT. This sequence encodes CASSGFFGDSNQPQHF.